The 28 T cell receptor beta chains in this list originate from one sample, sequenced in a study of spatial heterogeneity in lung cancer. Overall study findings and caveats: In tumors, expanded intratumoral alpha and beta TCR counts tracked mutation counts.

TCRdb called the 5' RACE reads again in MiXCR, with one record for every CDR3 protein. The data show 6,000 to 8,000 distinct CDR3 sequences, roughly 7.2% seen once. The time point was: sample taken at primary tumor resection. Antigen specificity for these receptors is unknown. Sequenced material: lung tumor tissue, taken at surgery. These receptors originate from a female donor with early-stage non-small cell lung cancer.

This clonotype was detected many times. The chain carries TRBV6-5 and TRBJ2-1; the match to TRBD2 covers 9 bases. The CDR3 has 14 amino acids. Trimming removed 6 bases from V and 7 bases from J; junction bases left unmatched: 7. Germline loops: CDR1 MNHEY, CDR2 SVGAGI. CDR3 bases: TGTGCCAGCAGGTCGAGCGGGAGGAGTAATGAGCAGTTCTTC. Translating it yields CASRSSGRSNEQFF.

This clonotype was seen ten or more times. The rearrangement links TRBV2 to TRBJ1-2, with 7 bases fitting TRBD1. Looked up from germline, CDR1 is SNHLY and CDR2 is FYNNEI. With 7 bases clipped from V and 0 bases from J, the junction kept 2 bases outside the gene matches. This CDR3 has 13 residues. The CDR3 DNA sequence: TGTGCCAGCAACAGGGGATCTAACTATGGCTACACCTTC. This translates into CASNRGSNYGYTF.

This clonotype was seen many times. The gene calls are TRBV28 and TRBJ1-3, with D possibly being TRBD1 (5 bases). Germline loops: CDR1 MDHEN, CDR2 SYDVKM. V was trimmed by 3 bases and J by 8 bases, leaving 11 bases between them. The CDR3 has 13 amino acids. CDR3 sequence: CASSLGRGDTIYF. CDR3 nucleotide sequence: TGTGCCAGCAGTTTGGGTAGAGGGGACACCATATATTTT. The complete variable domain, with remaining parts taken from reference TRBV28 and TRBJ1-3, reads DVKVTQSSRYLVKRTGEKVFLECVQDMDHENMFWYRQDPGLGLRLIYFSYDVKMKEKGDIPEGYSVSREKKERFSLILESASTNQTSMYLCASSLGRGDTIYFGEGSWLTVV.

Sample share makes this clonotype medium-sized. This chain joins TRBV5-6 and TRBJ2-1, with 8 bases identical to TRBD2. Germline-derived CDR1 and CDR2 are SGHDT and YYEEEE. The CDR3 runs 15 residues. Trimming at V came to 3 bases and at J to 3 bases, leaving 5 bases not matched to a gene. The CDR3, as DNA: TGTGCCAGCAGCTCCGGACTAGCTGTCTACAATGAGCAGTTCTTC. It codes for CASSSGLAVYNEQFF.

By proportion, this clonotype is medium-sized. This chain joins TRBV19 and TRBJ2-5, with a weak D call TRBD2 (6 bases). V dropped 3 bases and J dropped 5 bases, with 16 bases sitting between them. CDR3 size: 15 residues. Germline assignment: CDR1 LNHDA and CDR2 SQIVND (reference sequence). The CDR3 DNA reads TGTGCCAGTAGTATCGCATCGGGAGCTCGGGAGACCCAGTACTTC. Its translation is CASSIASGARETQYF.

This chain connects TRBV28 to TRBJ2-3; 10 positions match TRBD2. Looked up from germline, CDR1 is MDHEN and CDR2 is SYDVKM. With V trimmed by 6 bases and J by 4 bases, 7 bases remained unmatched. The CDR3 sequence is 15 residues long. The CDR3 sequence: CASRSGRVYSDTQYF. The CDR3, as DNA: TGTGCCAGCAGGAGCGGGAGGGTGTATTCAGATACGCAGTATTTT.

By share of the sample, this clonotype is medium-sized. One end of the junction does not line up with germline, which may come from a read error. This chain uses TRBV6-6 with TRBJ2-1; TRBD1 matches 10 bases. CDR1 is MNHNY and CDR2 is SVGAGI in the germline V gene (reference sequence). This CDR3 spans 16 amino acids. CDR3 nucleotide sequence: TGTGCCAGCAGTCACTCAGGACAGGGGGCCTACAATGAGCAGTTCTTC. This codes for CASSHSGQGAYNEQFF.

CDR3 sequence (DNA): TGTGCCAGCAGCCCCCGGGGTAGCGGGAACTCCTACGAGCAGTACTTC. Translated, it gives CASSPRGSGNSYEQYF. The J gene is TRBJ2-7, the V gene TRBV7-9; 8 nucleotides agree with TRBD2. V dropped 5 bases and J dropped 0; count of bases not matched to a gene: 9. Germline V gene lookup returns CDR1 SEHNR and CDR2 FQNEAQ (reference sequence). This CDR3 region has 16 residues.

By sample share, this clonotype is medium-sized. The chain couples TRBV9 to TRBJ2-3; 12 bases align to TRBD2. The CDR3 loop spans 17 amino acids. CDR1 is SGDLS, CDR2 YYNGEE, per germline. The junction had 9 bases not matched to a gene; V was cut back by 4 bases and J by 3 bases. The CDR3 spells CASSTSPSGRGTDTQYF. For the CDR3, the DNA is TGTGCCAGCAGCACCAGCCCTAGCGGGAGGGGGACAGATACGCAGTATTTT. Looking up the rest from reference TRBV9 and TRBJ2-3 gives the full variable domain: DSGVTQTPKHLITATGQRVTLRCSPRSGDLSVYWYQQSLDQGLQFLIQYYNGEERAKGNILERFSAQQFPDLHSELNLSSLELGDSALYFCASSTSPSGRGTDTQYFGPGTRLTVL.

This clonotype ranks as medium-sized. V is TRBV5-1 and J is TRBJ2-1; 15 positions match TRBD2. CDR1 and CDR2 (germline): SGHRS, YFSETQ. With 4 bases clipped from V and 7 bases from J, the junction kept 6 bases outside the gene matches. The CDR3 runs to 16 residues. CDR3 in amino acids: CASSGSGTSGRNEQFF. The CDR3 region has the DNA TGCGCCAGCAGCGGGTCCGGGACTAGCGGGAGGAATGAGCAGTTCTTC.

This clonotype appeared many times. V and J are TRBV5-1 and TRBJ2-2; D may be TRBD1 or TRBD2 (5 bases each). CDR3 size: 17 residues. Germline CDR1 and CDR2: SGHRS and YFSETQ. Between the trimmed V and J ends, which lost 1 base and 6 bases, there was a span of 19 bases. Here the CDR3 DNA reads TGCGCCAGCAGCTTGCGGCGGGTGGCAGGGACGGCCGGGGAGCTGTTTTTT. It codes for CASSLRRVAGTAGELFF.

There are a few counts of this clonotype. For the CDR3, the DNA is TGTGCCAGCAGCTTGCAGGGAATTTCTAGCAATCAGCCCCAGCATTTT. The encoded protein is CASSLQGISSNQPQHF. V and J are TRBV5-5 and TRBJ1-5, with TRBD1 as a possible D gene (5 bases). Germline CDR1 SGHKS, CDR2 YYEKEE (reference sequence). Deletions cut 1 base from V and 0 bases from J, with 11 bases between. The CDR3 covers 16 residues.

This clonotype has a count of ten or more. The chain joins TRBV5-1 to TRBJ1-6, with a possible D match to TRBD1 (6 bases). V lost 0 bases and J 8 bases, leaving 12 bases between the germline ends. Germline CDR1 is SGHRS and CDR2 is YFSETQ. The CDR3 length is 15 residues. CDR3 sequence: CASSLEDRRDSPLHF. In DNA form, the CDR3 reads TGCGCCAGCAGCTTGGAGGACAGACGGGATTCACCCCTCCACTTT.

By frequency in the sample, this clonotype is medium-sized. V is TRBV10-3 and J is TRBJ2-2; tentatively, D is TRBD1 (5 bases). The V and J ends lost 2 bases and 3 bases respectively, with 10 bases between them. The CDR3 runs 15 residues. Germline-derived CDR1 and CDR2 are ENHRY and SYGVKD. CDR3 coding DNA: TGTGCCATCAGTGAGGAGAAGGGGTACACCGGGGAGCTGTTTTTT. Encoded protein: CAISEEKGYTGELFF.

The chain links TRBV7-9 to TRBJ1-2; 10 nucleotides agree with TRBD1. In germline, CDR1 is SEHNR, CDR2 FQNEAQ (reference sequence). Trimming cost V 3 bases and J 4 bases; bases outside gene matches: 5. The CDR3 length is 15 residues. CDR3 residues: CASSFQTGGSYGYTF. In DNA form, the CDR3 reads TGTGCCAGCAGCTTCCAGACAGGGGGCAGCTATGGCTACACCTTC.

This clonotype appeared many times. The chain links TRBV20-1 to TRBJ1-2, with 10 bases fitting TRBD1. Germline loops: CDR1 DFQATT, CDR2 SNEGSKA (reference sequence). V lost 3 bases to trimming and J lost 4 bases; unmatched junction nucleotides: 5. CDR3 length: 14 amino acids. CDR3 region: CSASWRDRGYGYTF. The CDR3, as DNA: TGCAGTGCTAGCTGGCGGGACAGGGGCTATGGCTACACCTTC.

This clonotype was found a few times. V is TRBV27 and J is TRBJ2-7, with D tentatively TRBD2 (6 bases). V was cut by 7 bases and J by 0 bases, with 10 bases left in between. The V gene's germline CDR1 is MNHEY and CDR2 SMNVEV (reference sequence). The CDR3 runs 13 residues. The chain's CDR3 is CASKEGHSYEQYF. The CDR3 bases are TGTGCCAGCAAGGAGGGGCACTCCTACGAGCAGTACTTC.

This clonotype was observed many times. This chain uses TRBV7-9 with TRBJ2-3; D unclear. V was cut by 0 bases and J by 3 bases, with 4 bases left in between. Germline V lookup: CDR1 SEHNR, CDR2 FQNEAQ (reference sequence). The CDR3 contains 13 residues. The DNA of the CDR3 is TGTGCCAGCAGCTTAGCGATAACAGATACGCAGTATTTT. Protein sequence: CASSLAITDTQYF. Using reference TRBV7-9 and TRBJ2-3 for the parts outside the CDR3, the full variable domain is DTGVSQNPRHKITKRGQNVTFRCDPISEHNRLYWYRQTLGQGPEFLTYFQNEAQLEKSRLLSDRFSAERPKGSFSTLEIQRTEQGDSAMYLCASSLAITDTQYFGPGTRLTVL.

At least ten counts were recorded for this clonotype. This chain joins TRBV28 and TRBJ1-1; D remains unclear. CDR3 length: 14 amino acids. Deletions cut 3 bases from V and 1 base from J, with 9 bases between. Germline V gene sequence: CDR1 MDHEN, CDR2 SYDVKM. The CDR3 sequence is CASSLTGSNTEAFF. The CDR3 DNA sequence: TGTGCCAGCAGTTTGACGGGTTCGAACACTGAAGCTTTCTTT.

There are many counts of this clonotype. This chain joins TRBV20-1 and TRBJ1-2; D gene uncertain. The germline V gene has CDR1 DFQATT and CDR2 SNEGSKA (reference sequence). The CDR3 length is 12 residues. Trimming took 3 bases from V and 4 from J, leaving 9 bases between them. This CDR3 reads CSARGRIYGYTF. The CDR3 DNA follows: TGCAGTGCTAGGGGGAGGATCTATGGCTACACCTTC.

By proportion, this clonotype is medium-sized. The J gene is TRBJ2-7, the V gene TRBV6-5, with TRBD1 as a possible D gene (6 bases). Germline loops: CDR1 MNHEY, CDR2 SVGAGI. Trimming took off 2 bases at V and 3 bases at J, with 14 bases between the two ends. The length of the CDR3 is 15 residues. CDR3 protein: CASSYGQGKIYEQYF. The CDR3 coding sequence is TGTGCCAGCAGTTACGGGCAGGGGAAGATCTACGAGCAGTACTTC.

This clonotype is judged medium-sized. The V call is TRBV12-3 or TRBV12-4, the J call TRBJ1-5, with a possible D match to TRBD1 (6 bases). This CDR3 has 15 residues. V lost 6 bases and J lost 9, with 21 bases in between. The CDR3 sequence: CASSQQGGVMRPQHF. CDR3 DNA: TGTGCCAGCAGCCAACAGGGTGGGGTCATGCGGCCCCAGCATTTT.

This clonotype qualifies as medium-sized (0.01 to 0.1%). This sequence joins TRBV28 and TRBJ2-5; TRBD2 matches at 7 bases. The ends lost 7 bases at V and 1 base at J; junction bases unmatched: 3. Germline V gives CDR1 MDHEN, CDR2 SYDVKM. The CDR3 totals 13 residues. As DNA, the CDR3 is TGTGCCAGCACTACTAGCGCCCAAGAGACCCAGTACTTC. Translated, it gives CASTTSAQETQYF.

The chain is built from TRBV9 and TRBJ2-1; 9 bases fit TRBD2. The germline V gene encodes CDR1 SGDLS and CDR2 YYNGEE. V lost 0 bases, J lost 8 bases, and 6 bases stayed unmatched. This CDR3 comprises 15 residues. The CDR3 protein is CASSVDGLASDEQFF. The CDR3 nucleotides are TGTGCCAGCAGCGTAGACGGACTAGCGTCCGATGAGCAGTTCTTC.

This clonotype was counted ten times or more. The rearrangement links TRBV5-5 to TRBJ1-4, with D perhaps TRBD1 (6 bases). V lost 2 bases to trimming and J lost 7 bases, with 12 bases between them. Germline lookup yields CDR1 SGHKS and CDR2 YYEKEE (reference sequence). This CDR3 spans 14 amino acids. In DNA form, the CDR3 reads TGTGCCAGCAGCTTTTCAGGGGATCCTGAAAAACTGTTTTTT. Its protein is CASSFSGDPEKLFF.

This clonotype was counted ten times or more. The CDR3 nucleotides are TGTGCCAGCAGTTGGGGTCAAGGGTCCTACGAGCAGTACTTC. This sequence encodes CASSWGQGSYEQYF. This chain connects TRBV28 to TRBJ2-7; D not resolved. Trimming pared 4 bases from V and 1 base from J, leaving 11 bases between. The germline V gene encodes CDR1 MDHEN and CDR2 SYDVKM. The CDR3 covers 14 residues.

By share, this clonotype counts as medium-sized (0.01 to 0.1%). The chain joins TRBV6-6 to TRBJ1-5; D may be TRBD1 (5 bases). The length of the CDR3 is 16 residues. Germline CDR1 reads MNHNY; CDR2 reads SVGAGI (reference sequence). Between the trimmed V and J ends, which lost 3 bases and 6 bases, there was a span of 18 bases. The CDR3 nucleotides are TGTGCCAGCAGTTATCAGGGCAGAAGAGCGATTCAGCCCCAGCATTTT. Its protein product is CASSYQGRRAIQPQHF.

The V and J genes are TRBV4-2 and TRBJ2-3; TRBD2 might be the D (6 bases). Trimming cost V 5 bases and J 4 bases, with 19 bases left between them. Germline V gives CDR1 LGHNA, CDR2 YNFKEQ. The CDR3 has 16 amino acids. As DNA, the CDR3 is TGTGCCAGCAGCGAGGACGTAGCCTCGGGGGCAGATACGCAGTATTTT. Its translation: CASSEDVASGADTQYF.